Listed below are T cell receptor beta chains from one sample, sequenced in a study of CD8 T cells in Susac syndrome. One entry per CDR3 protein, called by TCRdb with MiXCR from the immunoSEQ multiplex PCR reads. Of about 400,000 distinct CDR3 sequences listed, 85% are singletons. Sample: CD8+ T cells from PBMCs. Every receptor here comes from a human donor with multiple sclerosis. Both conserved end residues are part of each CDR3. The D gene is left open where the match is weak. The listing skips clone size in some rows; elsewhere it reads once, few, many or a size class.

clone_size	j_call	v_call	d_call	cdr3_nt	cdr3_aa
-	TRBJ2-6	TRBV10-3	-	TGTGCCATCAGTGAGTACAGGGTATCCGATGGATCTGGGGCCAACGTCCTGACTTTC	CAISEYRVSDGSGANVLTF
-	TRBJ2-2	TRBV7-9	TRBD1	TGTGCCAGTGGACAGGACTTATCCTCTGGCACCGGGGAGCTGTTTTTT	CASGQDLSSGTGELFF
-	TRBJ2-7	TRBV29-1	TRBD1	TGCAGCGTTGATGGGACAGACGAGCAGTACTTC	CSVDGTDEQYF
-	TRBJ2-2	TRBV20-1	-	TGCAGTGCTAGACACGACACCGGGGAGCTGTTTTTT	CSARHDTGELFF
-	TRBJ1-6	TRBV20-1	TRBD1	TGCAGTGCTGGTTTTTATGGGGGACAGGGGAGTTCACCCCTCCACTTT	CSAGFYGGQGSSPLHF
once	TRBJ1-2	TRBV10-3	TRBD1	TGTGCCATCAGTGAACCCGGGACAGATGGCTACACCTTC	CAISEPGTDGYTF
-	TRBJ2-5	TRBV29-1	TRBD1	TGCAGCGTTGCGAAACCGGACAGGGGTTTTTTGTTTTCGAGAGAGACCCAGTACTTC	CSVAKPDRGFLFSRETQYF
-	TRBJ2-7	TRBV4-1	-	TGCGCCAGCAGCCTCCCTGGAGGTAGCTGGACCACCTACGAGCAGTACTTC	CASSLPGGSWTTYEQYF
-	TRBJ2-7	TRBV18	TRBD1	TGTGCCAGCTCACCACCGTCGGGACAGGGTGTTTACGAGCAGTACTTC	CASSPPSGQGVYEQYF
-	TRBJ2-7	TRBV4-1	TRBD1	TGCGCCAGCAGCCAAGACCCGGCCAGGGGGTCCTACGAGCAGTACTTC	CASSQDPARGSYEQYF
-	TRBJ2-7	TRBV5-1	TRBD1	TGCGCCAGCAGTCCGGACAGGGGTGGAGACGAGCAGTACTTC	CASSPDRGGDEQYF
-	TRBJ2-7	TRBV5-1	-	TGCGCCAGCAGCTTGGAGGCAACGGGGGAGCAGTACTTC	CASSLEATGEQYF
-	TRBJ1-1	TRBV30	-	TGTGCCGGCCAAGGCGCTCAAGCTTTCTTT	CAGQGAQAFF